This passage covers 10 T cell receptor beta chains from one sample sequenced in a study of blood T cells in healthy people across ages. It was with a sample-barcoded 5' primer and a J-beta primer mix that a second PCR of about 6 to 12 cycles was run. TCRdb reprocessed the 5' RACE reads with MiXCR, giving one entry per CDR3 protein. The sample carries around 700,000 distinct CDR3 sequences, 25% recorded once. The data also belong to a second study, concerning T cells of mothers and their children.

The sequenced material came from blood. Every receptor here comes from a boy between 10 and 17 years old in good health.

The CDR3 is CAWSVLRGPETQYF. Written as DNA, the CDR3 is TGTGCCTGGAGTGTACTAAGGGGGCCAGAGACCCAGTACTTC. J is TRBJ2-5 and V is TRBV30; 7 bases are a match to TRBD1. J was trimmed by 4 bases and V by 0 bases; bases with no gene match: 5. CDR1 GTSNPN and CDR2 SVGIG come from the germline V gene (reference sequence). The CDR3 runs to 14 residues. Full variable domain (outside the CDR3, taken from reference TRBV30 and TRBJ2-5): SQTIHQWPATLVQPVGSPLSLECTVEGTSNPNLYWYRQAAGRGLQLLFYSVGIGQISSEVPQNLSASRPQDRQFILSSKKLLLSDSGFYLCAWSVLRGPETQYFGPGTRLLVL.

The J gene is TRBJ2-1, the V gene TRBV9; tentative D call: TRBD1 (6 bases). CDR3 length equals 15 residues. V was trimmed by 0 bases and J by 6 bases, leaving 13 bases between them. Germline CDR1 is SGDLS and CDR2 is YYNGEE. CDR3 in amino acids: CASSVEGHLPNEQFF. For the CDR3, the DNA is TGTGCCAGCAGCGTAGAGGGACACCTACCCAATGAGCAGTTCTTC.

The sample holds a few counts of this clonotype. The J gene is TRBJ1-5, the V gene TRBV4-1; tentative D call: TRBD1 (5 bases). V was cut by 3 bases and J by 1 base, with 10 bases left in between. Germline V CDR1 and CDR2: MGHRA, YSYEKL. This CDR3 comprises 15 residues. As DNA, the CDR3 is TGCGCCAGCAGCCAGCCGGGGCTAAGCAATCAGCCCCAGCATTTT. Its protein product is CASSQPGLSNQPQHF.

There are a few counts of this clonotype. The chain joins TRBV4-1 to TRBJ2-4, with 8 bases lining up with TRBD2. The CDR3 extends over 16 amino acids. The germline V gene has CDR1 MGHRA and CDR2 YSYEKL. Germline trimming cut 8 bases from V and 4 bases from J; bases unmatched to any gene: 13. The CDR3 reads CASREGTTALKNIQYF. The CDR3, as DNA: TGCGCCAGCCGGGAGGGGACTACTGCACTGAAAAACATTCAGTACTTC.

The chain has TRBV10-3 and TRBJ2-5; D is possibly TRBD1 (5 bases). The J call may not be correct, given that the DNA end is closer to TRBJ2-7. Looked up from germline, CDR1 is ENHRY and CDR2 is SYGVKD. The CDR3 has 15 amino acids. CDR3: CAISERGRRSYEQYF. Here the CDR3 DNA reads TGTGCCATCAGTGAAAGGGGCAGGCGATCCTACGAGCAGTACTTC.

In its sample, this clonotype was seen a few times. The V gene is TRBV27, the J gene TRBJ2-4, with D possibly being TRBD2 (6 bases). Germline V gene data show CDR1 as MNHEY and CDR2 as SMNVEV (reference sequence). Trimming shortened V by 10 bases and J by 1 base, and 14 bases separated the two germline ends. The CDR3 totals 14 residues. The CDR3 loop reads CATSGVLAKNIQYF. For the CDR3, the DNA is TGTGCCACCTCGGGGGTATTGGCCAAAAACATTCAGTACTTC.

The CDR3 here is CSEREGYNEQFF. The DNA of the CDR3 is TGCAGCGAGCGGGAGGGCTACAATGAGCAGTTCTTC. The J gene is TRBJ2-1, the V gene TRBV29-1; 10 nucleotides agree with TRBD2. The CDR3 length is 12 residues. V was pared by 7 bases and J by 3 bases, with 0 bases of the junction left unmatched. Looked up from germline, CDR1 is SQVTM and CDR2 is ANQGSEA.

This clonotype showed up just a few times. The genes are TRBV11-2 and TRBJ1-2, with 8 bases fitting TRBD1. Germline-derived CDR1 and CDR2 are SGHAT and FQNNGV. Trimming at V came to 4 bases and at J to 5 bases, leaving 9 bases not matched to a gene. The CDR3 extends over 15 amino acids. Here the CDR3 DNA reads TGTGCCAGCAGCTCGGGTGGGGACAGGCCGTATGGCTACACCTTC. This codes for CASSSGGDRPYGYTF.

In this sample, this clonotype turned up many times. The junction differs from germline at one of its ends, possibly a read error. V and J are TRBV5-1 and TRBJ2-5, with D unresolved. This CDR3 spans 13 amino acids. Germline CDR1 SGHRS, CDR2 YFSETQ. The CDR3 here is CASSLASQETQYF. The CDR3 bases are TGTGCCAGCAGCTTAGCCTCACAAGAGACCCAGTACTTC.

V usage is TRBV29-1 and J usage is TRBJ1-1; D is undetermined. Germline V gene sequence: CDR1 SQVTM, CDR2 ANQGSEA. There are 11 residues in the CDR3. The germline V and J ends were trimmed by 7 bases and 4 bases, with 10 bases remaining between them. The CDR3 DNA is TGCAGCGGGAAAGAGGCCACTGAAGCTTTCTTT. Translating gives CSGKEATEAFF.